Listed below are T cell receptor beta chains from one sample, sequenced in a study of T cell changes during pregnancy in multiple sclerosis. The table came from immunoSEQ multiplex PCR; TCRdb's copy has only in-frame clones and leaves some out. The sample has about 61,000 clones; 85% to 90% are singletons. This material consisted of peripheral blood, taken in the first trimester of pregnancy. Receptor source: a female donor in good health, enrolled as a control in a pregnancy study. Both conserved end residues are part of each CDR3. A D gene is named only where the DNA matches it firmly. Rows may omit the clone size; those that give it use once, few, many or a size class.

V,size,D,J,DNA,CDR3
TRBV18,.,.,TRBJ1-2,TGTGCCAGCTCACCTGGTCAGAACTATGGCTACACCTTC,CASSPGQNYGYTF
TRBV11-3,.,TRBD1,TRBJ1-2,TGTGCCAGCAGCCCCGAACAGGGGGCGAGGTATGGCTACACCTTC,CASSPEQGARYGYTF
TRBV6-5,.,TRBD2,TRBJ2-3,TGTGCCAGCAGGGGACTAGTTTCGCTATCAGATACGCAGTATTTT,CASRGLVSLSDTQYF
TRBV7-2,.,TRBD2,TRBJ2-7,TGTGCCAGCAGCTTAGTGGGACTAGCTAAGTACGAGCAGTACTTC,CASSLVGLAKYEQYF
TRBV5-1,.,.,TRBJ1-2,TGCGCCAGCAGCCCCCAGAACCTTAAATATGGCTACACCTTC,CASSPQNLKYGYTF
TRBV4-3,once,TRBD2,TRBJ2-3,TGCGCCAGCACCCCCCAGGCGGGGGTTTCTTCCGGGTACCTGGATACGCAGTATTTT,CASTPQAGVSSGYLDTQYF
TRBV10-3,few,.,TRBJ1-1,TGTGCCATCAGTGAGTCATCCAGGTCGGCTTTCTTT,CAISESSRSAFF
TRBV7-9,.,TRBD2,TRBJ2-2,TGTGCCAGCAGCGCTGGGTCCCCCGGTCGGGGGGCCGGGGAGCTGTTTTTT,CASSAGSPGRGAGELFF
TRBV7-2,.,.,TRBJ2-7,TGTGCCAGCAGCCCGTACATCAGTAGTTCGGGCGAGCAGTACTTC,CASSPYISSSGEQYF
TRBV9,.,.,TRBJ1-1,TGTGCCAGCAGCTCGATGGAGCCTGAAGCTTTCTTT,CASSSMEPEAFF
TRBV10-3,once,TRBD1,TRBJ2-7,TGTGCCATCAGAGGGGGCAGCCACGAGCAGTACTTC,CAIRGGSHEQYF
TRBV15,.,TRBD2,TRBJ2-1,TGTGCCACCAGCAGGGGTGGACTAGCGGGATCTAGCTCCTACAATGAGCAGTTCTTC,CATSRGGLAGSSSYNEQFF
TRBV5-6,.,.,TRBJ1-4,TGTGCCAGCAGCTTCGATCAGTACGGGAATGAAAAACTGTTTTTT,CASSFDQYGNEKLFF
TRBV4-1,medium-sized,.,TRBJ1-1,TGCGCCAGCAGCCAAGAGACAGCCATGAACACTGAAGCTTTCTTT,CASSQETAMNTEAFF
TRBV19,.,TRBD1,TRBJ2-7,TGTGCCAGTAGCGGGCAGGGGGCAAACTACGAGCAGTACTTC,CASSGQGANYEQYF
TRBV6-5,.,.,TRBJ1-1,TGTGCCAGCAGCCCCGATATGGGCCCTGAAGCTTTCTTT,CASSPDMGPEAFF
TRBV7-6,.,TRBD2,TRBJ2-1,TGTGCCAGCAGCCCCGGGACTAGCGGCCCATACGAAGTGTTCTTC,CASSPGTSGPYEVFF
TRBV7-2,.,.,TRBJ1-5,TGTGCCAGCAGTTCCGGAGGGGAATATAGCAATCAGCCCCAGCATTTT,CASSSGGEYSNQPQHF
TRBV5-1,.,TRBD2,TRBJ2-1,TGCGCCAGCAGCGGGGGACTAGCTGGCGAGCAGTTCTTC,CASSGGLAGEQFF
TRBV5-1,once,.,TRBJ2-6,TGCGCCAGCAGCTTCGGGGACTCTGGGGCCAACGTCCTGACTTTC,CASSFGDSGANVLTF
TRBV9,.,TRBD2,TRBJ2-2,TGTGCCAGCAGCGTTAGGATCGGGGGGGACACCGGGGAGCTGTTTTTT,CASSVRIGGDTGELFF
TRBV11-1,once,.,TRBJ1-6,TGTGCCAGCAGCTTAAGAGAGGACAGTTTTAATTCACCCCTCCACTTT,CASSLREDSFNSPLHF
TRBV13,.,.,TRBJ1-1,TGTGCCAGCAGCCACAATATCGGGGGGCTCACTGAAGCTTTCTTT,CASSHNIGGLTEAFF
TRBV5-4,few,TRBD1,TRBJ1-6,TGTGCCAGCAGCTTTGACAGGGGCGGTTCACCCCTCCACTTT,CASSFDRGGSPLHF
TRBV10-3,.,.,TRBJ2-1,TGTGCCATCAGTAGGGACATCTACAATGAGCAGTTCTTC,CAISRDIYNEQFF
TRBV6-5,.,TRBD1,TRBJ2-7,TGTGCCAGCAGGAGAGGACAGGGAATCTACGAGCAGTACTTC,CASRRGQGIYEQYF
TRBV18,.,.,TRBJ2-7,TGTGCCAGCTCATATTCAGGGGCGGAGGAGCAGTACTTC,CASSYSGAEEQYF
TRBV6-5,.,.,TRBJ2-7,TGTGCCAGCACGAACTGGGGCGGCGAGCAGTACTTC,CASTNWGGEQYF
TRBV19,.,.,TRBJ1-5,TGTGCCAGTAGTTATAGCAATCAGCCCCAGCATTTT,CASSYSNQPQHF
TRBV9,.,.,TRBJ2-1,TGTGCCAGCAGCGTAGACGTAGACAATGAGCAGTTCTTC,CASSVDVDNEQFF
TRBV5-4,.,.,TRBJ2-1,TGTGCCAGCAGCCTGCCCAGGGGCTATGAGCAGTTCTTC,CASSLPRGYEQFF
TRBV18,.,TRBD1,TRBJ2-3,TGTGCCAGCTCCCGACAGGGGGCGACAGATACGCAGTATTTT,CASSRQGATDTQYF
TRBV18,.,TRBD1,TRBJ1-4,TGTGCCAGCTCTTTGGACAGGATTAATGAAAAACTGTTTTTT,CASSLDRINEKLFF
TRBV2,.,TRBD1,TRBJ1-2,TGTGCCAGCGCTCCCTTGACAGGGGACGGCTACACCTTC,CASAPLTGDGYTF
TRBV4-3,.,.,TRBJ2-1,TGCGCCAGCAGCCAAGATATCACAGGGAGCTACAATGAGCAGTTCTTC,CASSQDITGSYNEQFF
TRBV11-3,.,.,TRBJ2-7,TGTGCCAGCAGCTTAGATGCGGGCGAGCAGTACTTC,CASSLDAGEQYF
TRBV10-3,.,TRBD2,TRBJ2-3,TGTGCCATCCTTGAGCGGGGCGGAAGCACAGATACGCAGTATTTT,CAILERGGSTDTQYF
TRBV25-1,.,TRBD1,TRBJ1-2,TGTGCCAGCAGTGCGACAGGGTATAACTATGGCTACACCTTC,CASSATGYNYGYTF
TRBV11-3,.,TRBD1,TRBJ2-7,TGTGCCAGCAGCTTAGCTGGGACAGGGTCCTACGAGCAGTACTTC,CASSLAGTGSYEQYF
TRBV5-1,.,.,TRBJ2-5,TGCGCCAGCAGCTTGATTACAGGGATACAAGAGACCCAGTACTTC,CASSLITGIQETQYF
TRBV6-6,.,.,TRBJ2-7,TGTGCCAGCAGGCACACCACAGACTCCTACGAGCAGTACTTC,CASRHTTDSYEQYF
TRBV4-1,.,TRBD1,TRBJ2-7,TGCGCCAGCAGCCAAGCCCTAGGACAGGCTAAACCGCAGTACTTC,CASSQALGQAKPQYF
TRBV14,.,.,TRBJ2-7,TGTGCCAGCAGCCAAGTACAGGGAACGGAGCAGTACTTC,CASSQVQGTEQYF
TRBV9,.,.,TRBJ1-2,TGTGCCAGCAGCCCAGTTGCGGGGGGCGAAGGCTATGGCTACACCTTC,CASSPVAGGEGYGYTF
TRBV5-1,.,.,TRBJ1-2,TGCGCCAGCAGCTTAGGATGGGCAGGGATGGACTACACCTTC,CASSLGWAGMDYTF
TRBV4-2,few,.,TRBJ1-5,TGTGCCAGCAGCCAAGAAGGCGGGAGGAATCAGCCCCAGCATTTT,CASSQEGGRNQPQHF
TRBV7-2,.,.,TRBJ1-5,TGTGCCAGCAGCTTAGAAGGGCGGGGAATGTCGGGTCAGCCCCAGCATTTT,CASSLEGRGMSGQPQHF
TRBV9,.,.,TRBJ2-1,TGTGCCAGCAGCGACGGAGATTTCTCCTACAATGAGCAGTTCTTC,CASSDGDFSYNEQFF
TRBV7-9,.,.,TRBJ2-2,TGTGCCAGCAGCTTCCTCCTAACCGGGGAGCTGTTTTTT,CASSFLLTGELFF
TRBV15,.,.,TRBJ1-3,TGTGCCACCAGCAGAGGACAGGATGGAAACACCATATATTTT,CATSRGQDGNTIYF
TRBV9,.,.,TRBJ2-1,TGTGCCAGCAGCGTTACTGTCGGGGGACCTAGCTCCTACAATGAGCAGTTCTTC,CASSVTVGGPSSYNEQFF
TRBV11-2,.,TRBD1,TRBJ1-1,TGTGCCAGCAGCTTAGAAACAGGGGGGTTGGCTGAAGCTTTCTTT,CASSLETGGLAEAFF
TRBV19,.,.,TRBJ1-4,TGTGCCAGTAGTACTGGAATTGGGGCAGGGGATGAAAAACTGTTTTTT,CASSTGIGAGDEKLFF